Below are 6 T cell receptor beta chains sequenced from a single sample in a study of blood T cell repertoires in COVID-19. Here immunoSEQ multiplex PCR was the method, and the copy in TCRdb shows in-frame clones only, minus some. The table includes about 310,000 clones, roughly 91% detected once. The sequencing sample was made of peripheral blood. The source of these receptors is a man in his fifties or sixties with active or convalescent COVID-19.

J is TRBJ2-1 and V is TRBV4-2; 10 nucleotides match TRBD2. CDR1 is LGHNA and CDR2 is YNFKEQ in the germline V gene. J lost 0 bases, V lost 3 bases, and 8 bases had no gene match. CDR3 length: 18 amino acids. CDR3: CASSQSISGGSSYNEQFF. DNA for the CDR3: TGTGCCAGCAGCCAGTCTATTAGCGGGGGGTCCTCCTACAATGAGCAGTTCTTC.

The rearrangement joins TRBV28 to TRBJ2-1; TRBD2 matches at 8 bases. J gave up 4 bases and V 1 base, and 6 bases lay outside the gene matches. The CDR3 is 16 residues long. In germline, CDR1 is MDHEN, CDR2 SYDVKM. CDR3: CASSLSGLDSYNEQFF. CDR3 DNA sequence: TGTGCCAGCAGTTTATCGGGACTAGACTCTTACAATGAGCAGTTCTTC. Complete variable domain (other parts from reference TRBV28 and TRBJ2-1): DVKVTQSSRYLVKRTGEKVFLECVQDMDHENMFWYRQDPGLGLRLIYFSYDVKMKEKGDIPEGYSVSREKKERFSLILESASTNQTSMYLCASSLSGLDSYNEQFFGPGTRLTVL.

V and J are TRBV5-5 and TRBJ1-4; 8 nucleotides align to TRBD1. Germline CDR1 reads SGHKS; CDR2 reads YYEKEE (reference sequence). J gave up 8 bases and V 0 bases, and 9 bases lay outside the gene matches. The CDR3 loop spans 16 amino acids. CDR3 nucleotides: TGTGCCAGCAGCTTGGCCCGGACAGGGCTGAAGGAAAAACTGTTTTTT. Protein product: CASSLARTGLKEKLFF.

The chain recombines TRBV5-6 with TRBJ2-3, with 9 bases identical to TRBD2. The CDR3 is made up of 15 amino acids. The V and J ends lost 0 bases and 3 bases, in that order; junction bases with no gene match: 2. Germline CDR1 is SGHDT and CDR2 is YYEEEE. CDR3 sequence: CASSLGGGATDTQYF. Written as DNA, the CDR3 is TGTGCCAGCAGCTTGGGCGGGGGGGCAACAGATACGCAGTATTTT. Looking up the rest from reference TRBV5-6 and TRBJ2-3 gives the full variable domain: DAGVTQSPTHLIKTRGQQVTLRCSPKSGHDTVSWYQQALGQGPQFIFQYYEEEERQRGNFPDRFSGHQFPNYSSELNVNALLLGDSALYLCASSLGGGATDTQYFGPGTRLTVL.

The chain has TRBV29-1 and TRBJ1-2, with unresolved D. V was trimmed by 4 bases and J by 2 bases, leaving 8 bases between them. The CDR3 is 12 residues long. Germline CDR1 is SQVTM and CDR2 is ANQGSEA. This CDR3 reads CSVGSSNYGYTF. The CDR3 nucleotides read TGCAGCGTTGGTTCGTCCAACTATGGCTACACCTTC.

This chain connects TRBV1 to TRBJ2-3; the D segment call TRBD2 is taken from the table without a DNA check. TRBV1 is a documented pseudogene. This CDR3 has 17 amino acids. For the CDR3, the DNA is TGCACCAGCAGCCAAGATCTAGCGGGGAGATACACAGATACGCAGTATTTT. It encodes CTSSQDLAGRYTDTQYF.